Below are 11 T cell receptor beta chains sequenced from a single sample in a study of T cell repertoires in cytomegalovirus infection. TCRdb re-derived calls from the reads in MiXCR, one entry per CDR3 protein. The sample contains 150,000 to 200,000 distinct CDR3 sequences, about a tenth of which appear only once. The sequenced sample consisted of PBMCs. The receptors derive from a human donor in good health (CMV status not recorded). Some clones in this sample may be carry-over from other donors' samples.

This clonotype came up many times. This rearrangement joins TRBV7-9 to TRBJ2-5; 8 positions agree with TRBD1. Germline-derived CDR1 and CDR2 are SEHNR and FQNEAQ (reference sequence). Trimming cost V 1 base and J 4 bases; bases outside gene matches: 5. CDR3 length: 15 residues. The CDR3 DNA reads as TGTGCCAGCAGCTTAGACCGGACAGGGCCAGAGACCCAGTACTTC. It specifies CASSLDRTGPETQYF. The complete variable domain, with remaining parts taken from reference TRBV7-9 and TRBJ2-5, reads DTGVSQNPRHKITKRGQNVTFRCDPISEHNRLYWYRQTLGQGPEFLTYFQNEAQLEKSRLLSDRFSAERPKGSFSTLEIQRTEQGDSAMYLCASSLDRTGPETQYFGPGTRLLVL.

In its sample, this clonotype was seen many times. The V call is TRBV7-8, the J call TRBJ1-2; TRBD1 is a possible D gene (6 bases). Germline lookup yields CDR1 SGHVS and CDR2 FQNEAQ. The V end was cut by 1 base, the J end by 7 bases, with 16 bases between. This CDR3 is 15 amino acids long. The CDR3, as DNA: TGTGCCAGCAGCTTAGAGGGGGAGACGTGGAGTGGCTACACCTTC. It translates to CASSLEGETWSGYTF. The variable domain in full, with the rest retrieved from reference TRBV7-8 and TRBJ1-2, is GAGVSQSPRYKVAKRGQDVALRCDPISGHVSLFWYQQALGQGPEFLTYFQNEAQLDKSGLPSDRFFAERPEGSVSTLKIQRTQQEDSAVYLCASSLEGETWSGYTFGSGTRLTVV.

This clonotype has more than one count but fewer than ten. The chain couples TRBV19 to TRBJ2-7, with 7 nucleotides matching TRBD2. From germline, CDR1 is LNHDA and CDR2 SQIVND (reference sequence). This CDR3 has 14 amino acids. The J segment lost 4 bases and the V segment lost 3 bases, leaving 6 bases of the junction unmatched. The CDR3 here is CASSMDPGGYEQYF. Written as DNA, the CDR3 is TGTGCCAGTAGTATGGACCCGGGGGGTTACGAGCAGTACTTC.

The chain has TRBV18 and TRBJ2-1, with TRBD1 matching 7 bases. The CDR3 spans 13 residues. V lost 5 bases to trimming and J lost 6 bases; unmatched junction nucleotides: 4. Germline V gene sequence: CDR1 KGHSH, CDR2 LQKENI. CDR3 residues: CASSGYRGNEQFF. In nucleotides, the CDR3 is TGTGCCAGCTCAGGGTACAGGGGCAATGAGCAGTTCTTC.

The sample holds a few counts of this clonotype. The chain has TRBV7-8 and TRBJ2-1; D perhaps matches TRBD2 (5 bases). CDR3 length equals 15 residues. Trimming pared 5 bases from V and 3 bases from J, leaving 14 bases between. Germline values: CDR1 SGHVS, CDR2 FQNEAQ. Written as DNA, the CDR3 is TGTGCCAGCAGCCGCGGGCCTCAACTCTACAATGAGCAGTTCTTC. It yields the protein CASSRGPQLYNEQFF.

This clonotype turned up a few times. This rearrangement joins TRBV28 to TRBJ2-2; 8 bases are shared with TRBD2. The CDR3 loop spans 15 amino acids. With V trimmed by 8 bases and J by 6 bases, 11 bases remained unmatched. CDR1 and CDR2 from the germline V gene are MDHEN and SYDVKM. The CDR3 here is CASLTDRGGAGELFF. CDR3 nucleotides: TGTGCCAGCCTCACCGATCGGGGGGGGGCCGGGGAGCTGTTTTTT. Variable domain in full (rest from reference TRBV28 and TRBJ2-2): DVKVTQSSRYLVKRTGEKVFLECVQDMDHENMFWYRQDPGLGLRLIYFSYDVKMKEKGDIPEGYSVSREKKERFSLILESASTNQTSMYLCASLTDRGGAGELFFGEGSRLTVL.

This clonotype was observed many times. The rearrangement links TRBV11-2 to TRBJ2-1; 9 positions match TRBD1. The CDR3 is made up of 17 amino acids. CDR1 and CDR2 from the germline V gene are SGHAT and FQNNGV. Trimming removed 4 bases from V and 8 bases from J; junction bases left unmatched: 15. This CDR3 is CASSSIAAGQGFYEQFF. DNA of the CDR3: TGTGCCAGCAGCTCAATCGCCGCGGGACAGGGCTTCTATGAGCAGTTCTTC. Based on the CDR3 plus reference TRBV11-2 and TRBJ2-1, the full variable domain is EAGVAQSPRYKIIEKRQSVAFWCNPISGHATLYWYQQILGQGPKLLIQFQNNGVVDDSQLPKDRFSAERLKGVDSTLKIQPAKLEDSAVYLCASSSIAAGQGFYEQFFGPGTRLTVL.

This clonotype has at least ten counts. The J gene is TRBJ2-3, the V gene TRBV7-2; 7 bases map to TRBD2. V was clipped by 3 bases and J by 6 bases; unmatched bases: 9. Looked up from germline, CDR1 is SGHTA and CDR2 is FQGNSA. The CDR3 has 15 amino acids. The CDR3 region has the DNA TGTGCCAGCAGCTTTGGCGGGGGATCTCGGGATACGCAGTATTTT. This gives the protein CASSFGGGSRDTQYF.

This clonotype was observed at least ten times. The chain combines TRBV19 with TRBJ2-1; maybe TRBD1 (6 bases). CDR1 is LNHDA and CDR2 is SQIVND in the germline V gene (reference sequence). This CDR3 is 11 amino acids long. V was pared by 6 bases and J by 15 bases, with 15 bases between. The CDR3 nucleotides are TGTGCCAGTAGACTAACAGGGCAGGTGTTCTTC. Translated: CASRLTGQVFF.

Worth noting for this clonotype: Possible read error: a much larger clone is one base away. The rearrangement uses TRBV20-1 and TRBJ1-1, with D perhaps TRBD1 (5 bases). Looked up from germline, CDR1 is DFQATT and CDR2 is SNEGSKA (reference sequence). The CDR3 consists of 13 residues. Trimming took off 4 bases at V and 1 base at J, with 10 bases between the two ends. CDR3 loop: CSAKDMPNTEAFF. CDR3 DNA: TGCAGTGCTAAGGACATGCCGAACACTGAAGCTTTCTTT.

The V call is TRBV28, the J call TRBJ2-1, with 7 bases aligning to TRBD2. This CDR3 spans 12 amino acids. V shed 3 bases, J shed 14 bases, and the junction held 7 bases outside the gene matches. The germline V gene encodes CDR1 MDHEN and CDR2 SYDVKM. The CDR3 sequence is CASSFEAGRKFF. The CDR3 DNA sequence: TGTGCCAGCAGTTTCGAAGCGGGACGGAAGTTCTTC.